Listed below are T cell receptor beta chains from one sample, sequenced in a study of blood T cell repertoires in COVID-19. The assay was immunoSEQ multiplex PCR, and TCRdb's table has in-frame clones only and misses some. This table has around 190,000 clones, around nine tenths appearing once. The sequenced sample was peripheral blood. These receptors came from a man aged 25 to 40 with acute or convalescent COVID-19. The CDR3 runs from the conserved cysteine through the conserved F or W. D genes are given only for firm matches. A clone size is listed for some rows: how often the clone was seen (once, few, many), or a class if it is expanded.

-	TRBV30	-	TRBJ1-6	CAWAPNSNSPLHF	TGTGCCTGGGCCCCAAACTCCAATTCACCCCTCCACTTT
-	TRBV27	-	TRBJ2-3	CASSSSRQSTQYF	TGTGCCAGCAGTTCATCTCGACAAAGTACGCAGTATTTT
-	TRBV28	-	TRBJ1-4	CASSSNHEDSRF	TGTGCCAGCAGTTCGAACCACGAGGACAGTCGTTTT
-	TRBV18	-	TRBJ1-1	CASSPIPGGTEAFF	TGTGCCAGCTCACCCATCCCGGGGGGCACTGAAGCTTTCTTT
-	TRBV5-1	-	TRBJ1-1	CASSLSRPNTEAFF	TGCGCCAGCAGCTTGAGCAGGCCGAACACTGAAGCTTTCTTT
-	TRBV7-9	few	TRBJ2-7	CASSLDQRQEQYF	TGTGCCAGCAGCTTAGACCAGAGGCAGGAGCAGTACTTC
-	TRBV2	once	TRBJ2-5	CASSASAYQETQYF	TGTGCCAGCAGTGCGTCAGCGTACCAAGAGACCCAGTACTTC
-	TRBV9	-	TRBJ1-3	CASSPTGNTIYF	TGTGCCAGCAGCCCAACTGGAAACACCATATATTTT
-	TRBV11-2	-	TRBJ2-7	CAPHPGLPYEQYF	TGTGCCCCCCACCCGGGACTGCCCTACGAGCAGTACTTC
TRBD1	TRBV11-2	-	TRBJ2-7	CASSFGTGGRYEQYF	TGTGCCAGCAGCTTCGGGACAGGGGGGAGGTACGAGCAGTACTTC
TRBD2	TRBV7-6	-	TRBJ2-2	CASSPRLAGVKTGELFF	TGTGCCAGCAGCCCCCGGTTAGCGGGAGTTAAAACCGGGGAGCTGTTTTTT
-	TRBV10-3	-	TRBJ1-2	CATSSRLYGYTF	TGTGCCACCTCCTCTAGATTGTATGGCTACACCTTC
-	TRBV4-1	-	TRBJ2-1	CASSHVGSLGNEQFF	TGCGCCAGCAGCCATGTCGGGAGTCTAGGGAATGAGCAGTTCTTC
-	TRBV7-8	few	TRBJ1-1	CASSLGAGINTEAFF	TGTGCCAGCAGCTTAGGTGCGGGGATAAACACTGAAGCTTTCTTT
TRBD1	TRBV11-2	-	TRBJ1-3	CASSLPRDRGNTIYF	TGTGCCAGCAGCTTGCCCCGGGACAGGGGGAATACCATATATTTT
-	TRBV15	-	TRBJ1-5	CATSSQSGGIQPQHF	TGTGCCACCAGCAGCCAGTCGGGGGGGATTCAGCCCCAGCATTTT
TRBD1	TRBV7-8	few	TRBJ2-1	CASSLLRTGRLGLSNEQFF	TGTGCCAGCAGCTTACTCAGGACAGGGCGGCTGGGGCTGAGCAATGAGCAGTTCTTC
-	TRBV14	-	TRBJ2-1	CASSFRYNEQFF	TGTGCCAGCAGCTTCCGCTACAATGAGCAGTTCTTC
-	TRBV18	-	TRBJ1-4	CASSRYMETNEKLFF	TGTGCCAGCTCGCGCTATATGGAGACTAATGAAAAACTGTTTTTT
-	TRBV29-1	-	TRBJ1-2	CSVGGGYGYTF	TGCAGCGTTGGGGGAGGCTATGGCTACACCTTC
-	TRBV15	-	TRBJ1-4	CATLLSQVSATNEKLFF	TGTGCCACCCTCCTATCACAGGTGAGTGCAACTAATGAAAAACTGTTTTTT
TRBD1	TRBV9	-	TRBJ1-1	CASSVAQGQGAFF	TGTGCCAGCAGCGTAGCCCAGGGACAGGGGGCTTTCTTT
-	TRBV15	-	TRBJ1-1	CATSRLTANTEAFF	TGTGCCACCAGCAGACTTACTGCGAACACTGAAGCTTTCTTT
TRBD1	TRBV7-2	few	TRBJ1-5	CASNQGQGIDQPQHF	TGTGCCAGCAACCAGGGACAGGGGATAGATCAGCCCCAGCATTTT